Each of the 18 T cell receptor beta chains below was sequenced from the same sample in a study of cytomegalovirus exposure and HLA in healthy donors. The study ran its PCR with 60 Vbeta and 13 Jbeta primers. The table came from immunoSEQ multiplex PCR; TCRdb's copy has only in-frame clones and leaves some out. Of about 190,000 clones listed, 60% to 80% are singletons. The sample consisted of PBMCs. Receptors were obtained from a woman aged 25 to 39 in good health and CMV-seropositive.

In nucleotides, the CDR3 is TGTGCCATCAGCCCGGGTGACAGACGAAACTATGGCTACACCTTC. Amino acids: CAISPGDRRNYGYTF. The V call is TRBV10-3, the J call TRBJ1-2, with D possibly being TRBD1 (5 bases). CDR3 length: 15 amino acids. The germline V and J ends were trimmed by 6 bases and 2 bases, with 16 bases remaining between them. The germline CDR1 and CDR2 sequences are ENHRY and SYGVKD.

This rearrangement joins TRBV14 to TRBJ2-7; 7 bases line up with TRBD1. This CDR3 is 16 amino acids long. From germline, CDR1 is SGHDN and CDR2 FVKESK. The V gene end was trimmed by 1 base and the J gene end by 3 bases; junction bases not matched to a gene: 9. CDR3 sequence: CASSQGRAQGRYEQYF. CDR3 in DNA: TGTGCCAGCAGCCAAGGAAGGGCACAGGGGCGCTACGAGCAGTACTTC.

This rearrangement joins TRBV9 to TRBJ2-5; D not certain. Germline V gives CDR1 SGDLS, CDR2 YYNGEE. V shed 0 bases and J shed 4 bases, with 4 bases lying between them. CDR3 size: 12 residues. In nucleotides, the CDR3 is TGTGCCAGCAGCGTAGTCGGAGAGACCCAGTACTTC. Translated: CASSVVGETQYF.

The chain uses TRBV27 and TRBJ2-1; D might be TRBD2 (5 bases). Germline CDR1 reads MNHEY; CDR2 reads SMNVEV (reference sequence). This CDR3 comprises 12 residues. Trimming removed 6 bases from V and 8 bases from J, with 11 bases in between. This CDR3 reads CASRSGIDEQFF. Written as DNA, the CDR3 is TGTGCCAGCAGGTCGGGGATCGATGAGCAGTTCTTC.

The genes are TRBV27 and TRBJ2-7, with 8 bases fitting TRBD2. The ends lost 4 bases at V and 0 bases at J; junction bases unmatched: 5. The germline gives CDR1 MNHEY, CDR2 SMNVEV (reference sequence). The CDR3 runs to 15 residues. Here the CDR3 DNA reads TGTGCCAGCAGTTCTACAGGGACTAGCTCCTACGAGCAGTACTTC. This codes for CASSSTGTSSYEQYF.

This rearrangement joins TRBV11-3 to TRBJ2-1, with D hard to call. CDR1 is SGHNT and CDR2 is YENEEA in the germline V gene. Trimming stripped 1 base from V and 3 bases from J, with 4 bases between. The CDR3 extends over 13 amino acids. The CDR3 DNA reads TGTGCCAGCAGCTTAGCCGGCTACAATGAGCAGTTCTTC. It specifies CASSLAGYNEQFF.

The rearrangement joins TRBV5-3 to TRBJ2-1; D might be TRBD1 (6 bases). TRBV5-3 is sorted into the ORF group, with uncertain function. V shed 4 bases and J shed 4 bases, with 15 bases lying between them. The CDR3 runs 15 residues. The CDR3: CARSNLQGSYNEQFF. The CDR3 DNA reads TGTGCCAGAAGCAACCTACAGGGATCTTACAATGAGCAGTTCTTC.

The rearrangement joins TRBV13 to TRBJ2-1; the match to TRBD2 covers 15 bases. Germline assignment: CDR1 PRHDT and CDR2 FYEKMQ (reference sequence). J gave up 8 bases and V 5 bases, and 10 bases lay outside the gene matches. The CDR3 is 17 residues long. CDR3 nucleotide sequence: TGTGCCAGCAGCGGTTATCGGACTAGCGGGAGGGCATATGAGCAGTTCTTC. Translation gives CASSGYRTSGRAYEQFF. The full variable domain, rest sourced from reference TRBV13 and TRBJ2-1, is AAGVIQSPRHLIKEKRETATLKCYPIPRHDTVYWYQQGPGQDPQFLISFYEKMQSDKGSIPDRFSAQQFSDYHSELNMSSLELGDSALYFCASSGYRTSGRAYEQFFGPGTRLTVL.

The chain combines TRBV28 with TRBJ2-7; 8 nucleotides match TRBD1. The V gene's germline CDR1 is MDHEN and CDR2 SYDVKM. This CDR3 comprises 15 residues. Trimming took 6 bases from V and 5 from J; bases not matched to a gene: 12. The CDR3 region is CASSSQRTGFDEQYF. CDR3 nucleotide sequence: TGTGCCAGCAGCTCCCAAAGGACAGGGTTCGACGAGCAGTACTTC.

This chain connects TRBV28 to TRBJ1-2, with TRBD1 as a possible D gene (5 bases). The V end lost 5 bases, the J end lost 6 bases, and 22 bases lay between the germline ends. Germline assignment: CDR1 MDHEN and CDR2 SYDVKM. The CDR3 loop spans 16 amino acids. The CDR3: CASSPTGGRRLDGYTF. The CDR3 region has the DNA TGTGCCAGCAGTCCCACCGGGGGGAGGAGGTTGGATGGCTACACCTTC.

This clone was picked up a small number of times. The chain joins TRBV5-6 to TRBJ1-4, with 8 bases matching TRBD1. V dropped 4 bases and J dropped 7; count of bases not matched to a gene: 3. This CDR3 region has 13 residues. Germline values: CDR1 SGHDT, CDR2 YYEEEE. The CDR3 protein is CASSVTGVEKLFF. The DNA of the CDR3 is TGTGCCAGCAGCGTGACAGGGGTTGAAAAACTGTTTTTT.

This chain uses TRBV7-8 with TRBJ2-5; 9 nucleotides align to TRBD2. Germline V CDR1 and CDR2: SGHVS, FQNEAQ. The J segment lost 3 bases and the V segment lost 6 bases, leaving 5 bases of the junction unmatched. CDR3 length equals 14 residues. CDR3: CASSLVAGEETQYF. CDR3 bases: TGTGCCAGCAGTCTCGTAGCGGGAGAAGAGACCCAGTACTTC.

The J gene is TRBJ2-7, the V gene TRBV29-1, with D perhaps TRBD1 (6 bases). Trimming removed 0 bases from V and 3 bases from J, with 9 bases in between. CDR1 is SQVTM, CDR2 ANQGSEA, per germline. CDR3 length equals 13 residues. In DNA form, the CDR3 reads TGCAGCGTTGAAGAAACAGGGTTCTACGAGCAGTACTTC. The encoded protein is CSVEETGFYEQYF.

The chain uses TRBV7-2 and TRBJ2-5; D unclear. Trimming took off 3 bases at V and 1 base at J, with 6 bases between the two ends. The CDR3 spans 13 residues. Germline V lookup: CDR1 SGHTA, CDR2 FQGNSA. CDR3 residues: CASSFVRQETQYF. CDR3 DNA sequence: TGTGCCAGCAGCTTTGTCCGCCAAGAGACCCAGTACTTC.

The chain joins TRBV6-1 to TRBJ1-1; no firm D call. CDR1 MNHNS and CDR2 SASEGT come from the germline V gene. This CDR3 is built from 12 residues. The germline V and J ends were trimmed by 5 bases and 5 bases, with 9 bases remaining between them. CDR3 coding DNA: TGTGCCAGCAGTTTCGGAGGGACTGAAGCTTTCTTT. Amino acids: CASSFGGTEAFF.

The chain employs TRBV7-9 and TRBJ1-1; unclear D gene. Germline values: CDR1 SEHNR, CDR2 FQNEAQ (reference sequence). The CDR3 contains 13 residues. The ends were cut back, 1 base at V and 5 bases at J, with 8 bases in the middle. The CDR3: CASSLEAGTEAFF. The CDR3 DNA is TGTGCCAGCAGCTTAGAAGCAGGAACTGAAGCTTTCTTT.

Only one count was recorded for this clone. The V and J genes are TRBV28 and TRBJ2-5; 10 nucleotides line up with TRBD1. V lost 10 bases, J lost 5 bases, and 13 bases stayed unmatched. CDR3 length: 15 residues. Germline V gene data show CDR1 as MDHEN and CDR2 as SYDVKM. The CDR3 DNA reads TGTGCCACGGGACAGGGGTTTGGAAGATTGGAGACCCAGTACTTC. Residues: CATGQGFGRLETQYF. Looking up the rest from reference TRBV28 and TRBJ2-5 gives the full variable domain: DVKVTQSSRYLVKRTGEKVFLECVQDMDHENMFWYRQDPGLGLRLIYFSYDVKMKEKGDIPEGYSVSREKKERFSLILESASTNQTSMYLCATGQGFGRLETQYFGPGTRLLVL.

The chain carries TRBV11-3 and TRBJ2-5, with 11 bases matching TRBD1. V lost 4 bases to trimming and J lost 6 bases; unmatched junction nucleotides: 10. In germline, CDR1 is SGHNT, CDR2 YENEEA. The CDR3 consists of 16 residues. The CDR3 spells CASSSGTGGRRKTQYF. CDR3 nucleotide sequence: TGTGCCAGCAGCTCCGGGACAGGGGGACGTCGGAAGACCCAGTACTTC.